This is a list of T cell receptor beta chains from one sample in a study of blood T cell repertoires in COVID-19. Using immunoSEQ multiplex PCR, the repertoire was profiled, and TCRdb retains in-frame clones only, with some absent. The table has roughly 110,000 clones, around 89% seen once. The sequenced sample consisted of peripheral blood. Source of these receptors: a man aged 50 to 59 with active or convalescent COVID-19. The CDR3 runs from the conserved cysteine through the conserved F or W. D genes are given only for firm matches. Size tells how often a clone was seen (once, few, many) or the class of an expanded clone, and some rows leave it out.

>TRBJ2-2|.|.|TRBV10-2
CASSGESDTGELFF
TGCGCCAGCTCCGGGGAGTCGGACACCGGGGAGCTGTTTTTT
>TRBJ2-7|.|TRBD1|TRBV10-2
CASSEWDSSYYEQYF
TGCGCCAGCAGTGAGTGGGACAGCTCCTACTACGAGCAGTACTTC
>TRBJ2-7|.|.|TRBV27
CASPLGRWYEQYF
TGTGCCAGCCCCCTGGGGAGATGGTACGAGCAGTACTTC
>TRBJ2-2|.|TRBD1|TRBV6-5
CASRFDRATGELFF
TGTGCCAGCAGGTTCGACAGGGCCACCGGGGAGCTGTTTTTT
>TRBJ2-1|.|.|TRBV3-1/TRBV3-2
CASSQNNPGTDNEQFF
TGTGCCAGCAGCCAAAACAATCCCGGGACTGACAATGAGCAGTTCTTC
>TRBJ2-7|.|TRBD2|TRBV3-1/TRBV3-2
CASSARLASYEQYF
TGTGCCAGCAGCGCACGACTAGCTTCCTACGAGCAGTACTTC
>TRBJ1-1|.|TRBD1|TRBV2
CASSASGQGKAFF
TGTGCCAGCAGTGCGTCGGGACAGGGGAAAGCTTTCTTT
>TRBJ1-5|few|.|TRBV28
CASHRASTSQHF
TGTGCCAGTCACAGGGCCTCCACGTCCCAGCATTTT
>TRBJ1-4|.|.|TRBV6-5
CASSSHLQGSEKLFF
TGTGCCAGCAGTTCCCATTTACAGGGTTCAGAAAAACTGTTTTTT
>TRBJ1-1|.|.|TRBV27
CASSFSGNLRTEAFF
TGTGCCAGCAGTTTTTCAGGTAACCTGCGTACTGAAGCTTTCTTT
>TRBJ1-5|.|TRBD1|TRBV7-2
CASSLAGGGAGQPQHF
TGTGCCAGCAGCTTAGCCGGAGGGGGCGCCGGTCAGCCCCAGCATTTT
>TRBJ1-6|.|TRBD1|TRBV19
CASSMLGQVGSPLHF
TGTGCCAGTAGTATGTTGGGACAGGTCGGCTCACCCCTCCACTTT
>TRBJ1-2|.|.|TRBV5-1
CASSFTGRDYGYTF
TGCGCCAGCAGCTTCACAGGGAGAGACTATGGCTACACCTTC
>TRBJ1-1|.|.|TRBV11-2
CASSPSPSAEAFF
TGTGCCAGCAGCCCTTCGCCGAGTGCTGAAGCTTTCTTT
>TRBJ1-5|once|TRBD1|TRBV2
CASSLDRTGPQHF
TGTGCCAGCAGTCTTGACAGGACAGGGCCCCAGCATTTT
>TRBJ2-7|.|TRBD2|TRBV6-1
CASSEASSGRPYEQYF
TGTGCCAGCAGTGAAGCTTCTAGCGGGAGACCCTACGAGCAGTACTTC
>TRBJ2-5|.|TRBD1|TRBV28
CASTDRGVAPHETQYF
TGTGCCAGCACCGACAGGGGAGTGGCACCCCACGAGACCCAGTACTTC
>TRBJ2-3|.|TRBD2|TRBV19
CASSIRLGAGVDTQYF
TGTGCCAGTAGTATACGGTTAGGGGCGGGAGTTGATACGCAGTATTTT
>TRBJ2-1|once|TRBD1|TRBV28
CASSGTGTYNEQFF
TGTGCCAGCAGTGGGACAGGGACCTACAATGAGCAGTTCTTC
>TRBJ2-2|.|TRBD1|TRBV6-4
CASREDRNTGELFF
TGTGCCAGCAGAGAGGACAGGAATACCGGGGAGCTGTTTTTT
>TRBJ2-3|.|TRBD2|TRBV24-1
CATSDPTLRERTDTQYF
TGTGCCACCAGTGATCCCACTCTGCGGGAGAGGACAGATACGCAGTATTTT
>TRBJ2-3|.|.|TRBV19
CASMSGRAIDTQYF
TGTGCCTCCATGTCCGGGAGAGCCATAGATACGCAGTATTTT
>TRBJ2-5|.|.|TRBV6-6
CASSYVGGGETQYF
TGTGCCAGCAGTTACGTCGGTGGAGGAGAGACCCAGTACTTC
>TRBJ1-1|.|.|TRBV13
CASSQDRANTEAFF
TGTGCCAGCAGCCAGGACAGAGCCAACACTGAAGCTTTCTTT
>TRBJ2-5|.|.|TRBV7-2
CASSLGHSQETQYF
TGTGCCAGCAGCCTCGGACACTCTCAAGAGACCCAGTACTTC
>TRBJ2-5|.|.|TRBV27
CASSLLGSETQYF
TGTGCCAGCAGTTTACTCGGGTCAGAGACCCAGTACTTC
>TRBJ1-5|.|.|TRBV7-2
CASSLSPSPVATQHF
TGTGCCAGCAGCTTAAGCCCATCACCTGTCGCGACCCAGCATTTT
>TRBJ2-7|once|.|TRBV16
CASSQSWDFEQYF
TGTGCCAGCAGCCAATCCTGGGACTTCGAGCAGTACTTC
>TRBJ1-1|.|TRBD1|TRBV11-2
CASSSLRDRGAAFF
TGTGCCAGCAGCTCCCTGCGGGACAGGGGAGCGGCTTTCTTT
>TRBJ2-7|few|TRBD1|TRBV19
CASSIQGQVEYEQYF
TGTGCCAGTAGTATACAAGGACAGGTTGAGTACGAGCAGTACTTC
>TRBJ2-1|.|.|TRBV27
CASSLSWRGDNEQFF
TGTGCCAGCAGTTTATCATGGCGGGGAGACAATGAGCAGTTCTTC
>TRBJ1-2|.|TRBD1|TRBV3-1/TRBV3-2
CASSPKQDRMIHAGYTF
TGTGCCAGCAGCCCAAAACAGGACAGGATGATCCACGCTGGCTACACCTTC
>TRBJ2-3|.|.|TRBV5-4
CASSPRGGTLDTQYF
TGTGCCAGCAGCCCAAGGGGCGGGACGTTGGATACGCAGTATTTT
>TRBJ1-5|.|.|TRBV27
CASSPLSAGWPRNQPQHF
TGTGCCAGCAGTCCTCTCTCTGCAGGGTGGCCTCGCAATCAGCCCCAGCATTTT
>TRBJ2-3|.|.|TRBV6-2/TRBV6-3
CASSFPPGTSSTDTQYF
TGTGCCAGCAGTTTCCCACCTGGGACATCTAGCACAGATACGCAGTATTTT
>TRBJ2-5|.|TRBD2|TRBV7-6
CASSLDRRLAGVLRETQYF
TGTGCCAGCAGCTTAGACCGGCGACTAGCGGGAGTTTTGAGGGAGACCCAGTACTTC
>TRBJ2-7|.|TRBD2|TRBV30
CAWAGASGTYEQYF
TGTGCCTGGGCTGGGGCTAGCGGAACCTACGAGCAGTACTTC
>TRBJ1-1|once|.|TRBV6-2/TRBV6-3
CASSYSQANTEAFF
TGTGCCAGCAGTTACTCACAGGCGAACACTGAAGCTTTCTTT
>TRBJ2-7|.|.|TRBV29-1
CSVGFGTKYEQYF
TGCAGCGTGGGTTTCGGGACAAAGTACGAGCAGTACTTC
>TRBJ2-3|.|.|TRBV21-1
CASSKGPSGPSTDTQYF
TGTGCCAGCAGCAAGGGGCCTAGCGGACCCAGCACAGATACGCAGTATTTT
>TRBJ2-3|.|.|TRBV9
CASSARVGLDTQYF
TGTGCCAGCAGCGCCAGGGTGGGGTTAGATACGCAGTATTTT
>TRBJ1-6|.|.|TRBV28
CASSLGQPDSPLHF
TGTGCCAGCAGTTTAGGGCAGCCCGATTCACCCCTCCACTTT
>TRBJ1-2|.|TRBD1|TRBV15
CATTTGGGYGYTF
TGTGCCACCACGACAGGGGGTGGCTATGGCTACACCTTC
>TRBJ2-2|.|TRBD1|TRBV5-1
CASSLALGQGAGELFF
TGCGCCAGCAGCTTGGCCTTGGGACAGGGGGCCGGGGAGCTGTTTTTT
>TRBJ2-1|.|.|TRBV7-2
CASSLNRGVLGNEQFF
TGTGCCAGCAGCTTAAACCGCGGGGTCCTGGGGAATGAGCAGTTCTTC
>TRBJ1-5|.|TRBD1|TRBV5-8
CASSLGTGGNQPQHF
TGTGCCAGCAGCCTGGGGACAGGGGGTAATCAGCCCCAGCATTTT
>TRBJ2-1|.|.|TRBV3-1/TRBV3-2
CASSQGRYGEQFF
TGTGCCAGCAGCCAAGGCCGCTACGGTGAGCAGTTCTTC